The clone carrying this T cell receptor beta chain has just one count. The germline CDR1 and CDR2 sequences are SGHRS and YFSETQ. Trimming took off 5 bases at V and 0 bases at J, with 10 bases between the two ends. The CDR3 length is 14 residues. These data belong to a study of blood T cell repertoires in COVID-19. Study information: T cells, B-cell-depleted T cells, or PBMCs provided the cDNA or gDNA that served as material.

Per the study methods: From reference gene primer amplification, estimates of nucleated cell counts were derived. Sequencing used immunoSEQ multiplex PCR; TCRdb keeps in-frame clones, though not all of them. That table furnishes V, J and clone size, whereas the DNA furnished D and trimming. The sample consists of 200,000 to 300,000 clones, more than 75% of them appearing once. The sample comprised peripheral blood. The chain couples TRBV5-1 to TRBJ2-3; no clear D. The TCR sequence derives from a woman aged 45-59 years with acute or convalescent COVID-19. The CDR3 DNA follows: TGCGCCAGCAGGGAGCGACCTAGCACAGATACGCAGTATTTT. This translates into CASRERPSTDTQYF.